These 19 T cell receptor beta chains came from one sample sequenced in a study of human T cells and chemical hapten exposure. MiXCR, run by TCRdb on the RACE reads, gives a single entry per CDR3 protein. The table shows over 300,000 distinct CDR3 sequences, with around 5.5% occurring only once. Time point described: pre-sensitization, week 0. Treatment here: therapeutic diphenylcyclopropenone sensitization with weekly scalp DPC. The input for sequencing was whole blood, taken in connection with sensitization to the hapten diphenylcyclopropenone (DPC). The receptors originated from a woman in her forties or fifties with alopecia areata. Some clones in this sample may be carry-over from other donors' samples.

CDR3 region: CASSSGLAGGLQETQYF. In DNA form, the CDR3 reads TGCGCCAGCAGCTCGGGACTAGCGGGAGGGTTACAAGAGACCCAGTACTTC. The chain links TRBV5-1 to TRBJ2-5; 16 bases are a match to TRBD2. Trimming cost V 3 bases and J 2 bases; bases outside gene matches: 4. The CDR3 is 17 amino acids. CDR1 is SGHRS, CDR2 YFSETQ, per germline.

The table lists this clonotype with a few counts. The chain links TRBV5-1 to TRBJ2-7; 7 bases match TRBD1. The CDR3 covers 14 residues. CDR1 is SGHRS and CDR2 is YFSETQ in the germline V gene. Trimming removed 3 bases from V and 3 bases from J; junction bases left unmatched: 6. The CDR3 DNA reads TGCGCCAGCAGCTACCTGTCAGGGGGCTACGAGCAGTACTTC. Amino acids: CASSYLSGGYEQYF.

This clonotype showed up just a few times. V and J are TRBV9 and TRBJ2-2; 8 positions match TRBD1. V dropped 0 bases and J dropped 8; count of bases not matched to a gene: 6. Germline V lookup: CDR1 SGDLS, CDR2 YYNGEE. This CDR3 spans 15 amino acids. The CDR3: CASSVGGRGPGELFF. CDR3 nucleotide sequence: TGTGCCAGCAGCGTAGGAGGCAGGGGGCCGGGGGAGCTGTTTTTT.

This clonotype was observed many times. CDR3 in DNA: TGTGCCAGCAGTTGGAGTGGTAGCAATCAGCCCCAGCATTTT. Its translation: CASSWSGSNQPQHF. This chain connects TRBV12-3 or TRBV12-4 to TRBJ1-5; no firm D call. The CDR3 is 14 amino acids. Trimming took off 4 bases at V and 0 bases at J, with 7 bases between the two ends.

The chain couples TRBV2 to TRBJ2-3; D gene uncertain. The CDR3 is made up of 15 amino acids. Trimming stripped 7 bases from V and 1 base from J, with 15 bases between. The germline gives CDR1 SNHLY, CDR2 FYNNEI. The CDR3 DNA reads as TGTGCCAGCAATAGGATAGCTTGGGGCACAGATACGCAGTATTTT. Translating it yields CASNRIAWGTDTQYF.

In this sample, this clonotype turned up many times. The rearrangement joins TRBV6-5 to TRBJ1-5, with TRBD1 as a possible D gene (5 bases). V shed 5 bases and J shed 2 bases, with 16 bases lying between them. CDR1 and CDR2 (germline): MNHEY, SVGAGI. CDR3 length: 16 amino acids. CDR3 protein: CASSPHQGTGNQPQHF. CDR3 sequence (DNA): TGTGCCAGCAGTCCCCACCAGGGAACGGGCAATCAGCCCCAGCATTTT.

The CDR3 loop is CSAKGLIMNTEAFF. The CDR3 bases are TGCAGTGCTAAAGGTTTAATCATGAACACTGAAGCTTTCTTT. V gene TRBV20-1 combines with J gene TRBJ1-1; D ambiguous. The V end lost 4 bases, the J end lost 0 bases, and 12 bases lay between the germline ends. Looked up from germline, CDR1 is DFQATT and CDR2 is SNEGSKA (reference sequence). This CDR3 is 14 amino acids long.

In its sample, this clonotype was seen many times. CDR3 in amino acids: CASSSTGGRRATQPQHF. Here the CDR3 DNA reads TGTGCCAGCAGCTCAACAGGGGGCCGGCGCGCGACCCAGCCCCAGCATTTT. The chain recombines TRBV7-8 with TRBJ1-5; 9 positions match TRBD1. Germline V gene data show CDR1 as SGHVS and CDR2 as FQNEAQ. J gave up 7 bases and V 4 bases, and 14 bases lay outside the gene matches. The CDR3 consists of 17 residues.

This clonotype was seen at least ten times. The gene calls are TRBV7-2 and TRBJ1-2; 10 bases fit TRBD1. Germline loops: CDR1 SGHTA, CDR2 FQGNSA. The CDR3 runs to 15 residues. V lost 2 bases and J lost 7; bases outside the gene matches: 7. CDR3 in DNA: TGTGCCAGCAGCTTATCCTGGACAGGGGGGTCTGGCTACACCTTC. Its protein product is CASSLSWTGGSGYTF. The full variable domain, rest sourced from reference TRBV7-2 and TRBJ1-2, is GAGVSQSPSNKVTEKGKDVELRCDPISGHTALYWYRQSLGQGLEFLIYFQGNSAPDKSGLPSDRFSAERTGGSVSTLTIQRTQQEDSAVYLCASSLSWTGGSGYTFGSGTRLTVV.

The chain has TRBV10-3 and TRBJ1-1; tentative D call: TRBD1 (6 bases). In germline, CDR1 is ENHRY, CDR2 SYGVKD. This CDR3 is 16 amino acids long. V lost 3 bases and J lost 7, with 21 bases in between. Here the CDR3 DNA reads TGTGCCATCAGTGATATCATGTTTGACAGGCCCAATGAAGCTTTCTTT. Translated, it gives CAISDIMFDRPNEAFF.

The chain carries TRBV5-1 and TRBJ2-7; no firm D call. The CDR3 totals 13 residues. Trimming took off 2 bases at V and 6 bases at J, with 12 bases between the two ends. The germline CDR1 and CDR2 sequences are SGHRS and YFSETQ. CDR3 sequence: CASSFGALGEQYF. The CDR3 nucleotides read TGCGCCAGCAGCTTCGGAGCGCTGGGCGAGCAGTACTTC.

This clonotype was seen a handful of times. The gene calls are TRBV20-1 and TRBJ1-1; D is possibly TRBD1 (5 bases). Trimming left V 2 bases short and J 0 bases short, with 10 bases between. CDR1 and CDR2 from the germline V gene are DFQATT and SNEGSKA (reference sequence). CDR3 length: 14 residues. As DNA, the CDR3 is TGCAGTGCTAGAACGACAGCCATGAACACTGAAGCTTTCTTT. This translates into CSARTTAMNTEAFF.

This clonotype was detected ten times or more. The chain links TRBV18 to TRBJ1-1; D unclear. The CDR3 runs 13 residues. CDR1 KGHSH and CDR2 LQKENI come from the germline V gene. Trimming left V 2 bases short and J 13 bases short, with 17 bases between. CDR3 protein: CASSPILRAESFF. DNA of the CDR3: TGTGCCAGCTCACCAATATTGAGGGCGGAAAGTTTCTTT.

DNA of the CDR3: TGTGCCAGCAGCGCTCTAGCGGGAGGGCCGTGGAATGAGCAGTTCTTC. It encodes CASSALAGGPWNEQFF. The V and J genes are TRBV7-2 and TRBJ2-1, with 12 bases matching TRBD2. The V gene end was trimmed by 5 bases and the J gene end by 7 bases; junction bases not matched to a gene: 9. This CDR3 is built from 16 residues. Germline V gene sequence: CDR1 SGHTA, CDR2 FQGNSA.

This clonotype was observed at least ten times. This chain connects TRBV29-1 to TRBJ2-7, with 11 bases aligning to TRBD2. The length of the CDR3 is 15 residues. V shed 0 bases and J 0 bases; nucleotides not matched to a gene: 1. Per the germline V gene, CDR1 is SQVTM and CDR2 is ANQGSEA. The CDR3 reads CSVEELAGASYEQYF. In nucleotides, the CDR3 is TGCAGCGTTGAAGAACTAGCGGGAGCCTCCTACGAGCAGTACTTC.

The gene calls are TRBV19 and TRBJ2-2, with 7 nucleotides matching TRBD2. The junction had 4 bases not matched to a gene; V was cut back by 5 bases and J by 1 base. Germline assignment: CDR1 LNHDA and CDR2 SQIVND (reference sequence). The CDR3 covers 15 residues. CDR3 nucleotides: TGTGCCAGTAGTGCCGGCGGGAGGAACACCGGGGAGCTGTTTTTT. The encoded protein is CASSAGGRNTGELFF.

This clonotype was seen many times. The chain couples TRBV6-2 or TRBV6-3 to TRBJ1-2; D not certain. Trimming shortened V by 2 bases and J by 1 base, and 8 bases separated the two germline ends. The CDR3 consists of 14 residues. CDR1 and CDR2 from the germline V gene are MNHEY and SVGEGT. As DNA, the CDR3 is TGTGCCAGCAGTTACGCGGACGGTAACTATGGCTACACCTTC. This codes for CASSYADGNYGYTF.

This rearrangement joins TRBV12-3 or TRBV12-4 to TRBJ2-5; D uncertain. V shed 6 bases and J shed 5 bases, with 10 bases lying between them. The CDR3 is 12 residues long. The DNA of the CDR3 is TGTGCCAGCAGCCCCAACGTGGAGACCCAGTACTTC. It encodes CASSPNVETQYF.

This clonotype occurred a few times. The V gene is TRBV28, the J gene TRBJ1-2, with no clear D. V shed 3 bases and J shed 4 bases, with 21 bases lying between them. This CDR3 contains 17 residues. Germline loops: CDR1 MDHEN, CDR2 SYDVKM. CDR3: CASSFGSFGGPFYGYTF. The CDR3 DNA reads TGTGCCAGCAGTTTCGGATCATTCGGCGGGCCATTCTATGGCTACACCTTC.